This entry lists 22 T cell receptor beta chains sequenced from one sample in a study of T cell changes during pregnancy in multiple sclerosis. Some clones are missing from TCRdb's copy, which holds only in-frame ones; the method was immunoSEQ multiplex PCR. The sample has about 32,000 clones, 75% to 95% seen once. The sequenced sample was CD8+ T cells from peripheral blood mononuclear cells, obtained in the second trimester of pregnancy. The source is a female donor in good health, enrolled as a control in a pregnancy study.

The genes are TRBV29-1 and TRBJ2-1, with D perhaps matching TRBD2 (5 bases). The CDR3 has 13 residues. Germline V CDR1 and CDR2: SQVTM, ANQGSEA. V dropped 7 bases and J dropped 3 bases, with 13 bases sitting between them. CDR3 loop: CSGRDGDYNEQFF. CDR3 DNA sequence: TGCAGCGGAAGAGACGGGGACTACAATGAGCAGTTCTTC.

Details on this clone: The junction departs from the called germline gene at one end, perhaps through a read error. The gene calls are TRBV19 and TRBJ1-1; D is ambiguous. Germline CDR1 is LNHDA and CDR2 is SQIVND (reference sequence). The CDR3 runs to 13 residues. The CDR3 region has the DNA TGTGGCAGTAATACCGGCGGGGACACTGAAGCTTTCTTT. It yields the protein CGSNTGGDTEAFF.

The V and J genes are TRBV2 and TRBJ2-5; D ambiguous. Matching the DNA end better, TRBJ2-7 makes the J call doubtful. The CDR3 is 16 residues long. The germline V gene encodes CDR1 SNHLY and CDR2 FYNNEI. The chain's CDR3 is CASSEIGSVSVYEQYF. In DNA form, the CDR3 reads TGTGCCAGCAGTGAAATCGGGTCAGTATCTGTCTACGAGCAGTACTTC.

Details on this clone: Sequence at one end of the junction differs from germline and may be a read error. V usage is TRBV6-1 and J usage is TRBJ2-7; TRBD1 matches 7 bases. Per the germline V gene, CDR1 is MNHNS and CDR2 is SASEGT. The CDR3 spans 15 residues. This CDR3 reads CASSEATGQSYEQYF. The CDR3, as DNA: TGTGCCAGCAGCGAAGCCACGGGACAGTCCTACGAGCAGTACTTC.

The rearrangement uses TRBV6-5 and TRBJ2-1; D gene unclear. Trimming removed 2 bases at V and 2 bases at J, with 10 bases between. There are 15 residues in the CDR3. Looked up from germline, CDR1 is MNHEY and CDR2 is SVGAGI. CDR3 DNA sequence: TGTGCCAGCAGTTACGGGCAGCCGGCCTACAATGAGCAGTTCTTC. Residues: CASSYGQPAYNEQFF.

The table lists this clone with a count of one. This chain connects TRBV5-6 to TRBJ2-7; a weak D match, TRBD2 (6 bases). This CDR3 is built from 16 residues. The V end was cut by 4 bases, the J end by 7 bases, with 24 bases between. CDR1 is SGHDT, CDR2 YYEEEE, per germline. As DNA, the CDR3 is TGTGCCAGCAGCATGGACCTACAGGTTTTGGAGGGGGAGCAGTACTTC. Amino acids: CASSMDLQVLEGEQYF.

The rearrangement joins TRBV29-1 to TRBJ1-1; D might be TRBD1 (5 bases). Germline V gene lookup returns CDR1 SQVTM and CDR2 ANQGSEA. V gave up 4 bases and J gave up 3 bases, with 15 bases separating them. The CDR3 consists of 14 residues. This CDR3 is CSVGRKRGDTEAFF. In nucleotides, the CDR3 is TGCAGCGTTGGCCGGAAACGGGGGGACACTGAAGCTTTCTTT.

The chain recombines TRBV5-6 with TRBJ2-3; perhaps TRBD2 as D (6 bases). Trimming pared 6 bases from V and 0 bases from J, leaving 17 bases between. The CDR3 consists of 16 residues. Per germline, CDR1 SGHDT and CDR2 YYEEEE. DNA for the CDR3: TGTGCCAGCACCCAAAAACGGGGGACCAGCACAGATACGCAGTATTTT. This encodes CASTQKRGTSTDTQYF.

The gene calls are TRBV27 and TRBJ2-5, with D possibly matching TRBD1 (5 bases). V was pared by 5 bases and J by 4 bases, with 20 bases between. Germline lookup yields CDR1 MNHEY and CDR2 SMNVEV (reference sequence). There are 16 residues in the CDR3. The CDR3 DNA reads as TGTGCCAGCAGTCCGACTCGGTGGGGCGGCAGAGAGACCCAGTACTTC. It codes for CASSPTRWGGRETQYF.

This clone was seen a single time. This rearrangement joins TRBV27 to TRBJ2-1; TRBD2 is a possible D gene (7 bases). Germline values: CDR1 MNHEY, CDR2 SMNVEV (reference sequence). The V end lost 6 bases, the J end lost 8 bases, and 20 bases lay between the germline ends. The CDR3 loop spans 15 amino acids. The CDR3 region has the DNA TGTGCCAGCAGCTATCCCGGGGGGCCGGGCGATGAGCAGTTCTTC. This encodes CASSYPGGPGDEQFF.

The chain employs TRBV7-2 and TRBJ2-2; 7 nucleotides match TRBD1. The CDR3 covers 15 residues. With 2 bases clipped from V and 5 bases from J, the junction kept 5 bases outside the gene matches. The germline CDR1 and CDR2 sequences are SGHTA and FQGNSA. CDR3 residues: CASSLRQGETGELFF. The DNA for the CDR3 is TGTGCCAGCAGCTTAAGACAGGGCGAGACCGGGGAGCTGTTTTTT. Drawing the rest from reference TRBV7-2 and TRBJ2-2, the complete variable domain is GAGVSQSPSNKVTEKGKDVELRCDPISGHTALYWYRQSLGQGLEFLIYFQGNSAPDKSGLPSDRFSAERTGGSVSTLTIQRTQQEDSAVYLCASSLRQGETGELFFGEGSRLTVL.

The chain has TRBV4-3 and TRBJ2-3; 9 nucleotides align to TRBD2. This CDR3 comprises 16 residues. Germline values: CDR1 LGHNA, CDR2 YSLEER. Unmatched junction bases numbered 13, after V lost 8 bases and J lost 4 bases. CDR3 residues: CASSSKGAGGADTQYF. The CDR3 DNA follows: TGCGCCAGCTCCTCCAAGGGGGCGGGGGGGGCAGATACGCAGTATTTT.

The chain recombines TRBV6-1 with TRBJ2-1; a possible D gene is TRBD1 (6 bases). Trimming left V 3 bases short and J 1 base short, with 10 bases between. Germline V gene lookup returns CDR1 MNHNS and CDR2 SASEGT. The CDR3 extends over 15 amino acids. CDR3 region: CASSEYRVSYNEQFF. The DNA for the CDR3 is TGTGCCAGCAGTGAGTACAGGGTATCCTACAATGAGCAGTTCTTC.

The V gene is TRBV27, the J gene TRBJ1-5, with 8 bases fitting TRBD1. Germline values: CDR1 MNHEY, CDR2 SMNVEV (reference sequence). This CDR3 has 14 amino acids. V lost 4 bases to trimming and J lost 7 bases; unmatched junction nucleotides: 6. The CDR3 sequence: CASSSQGAGQPQHF. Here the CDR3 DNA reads TGTGCCAGCAGTTCCCAGGGGGCCGGACAGCCCCAGCATTTT.

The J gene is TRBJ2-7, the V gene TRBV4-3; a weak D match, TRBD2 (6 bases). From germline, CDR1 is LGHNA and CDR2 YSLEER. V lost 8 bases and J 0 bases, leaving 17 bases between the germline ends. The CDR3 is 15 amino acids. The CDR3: CASSNARGTSYEQYF. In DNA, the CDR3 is TGCGCCAGCTCGAACGCCCGGGGGACCTCCTACGAGCAGTACTTC.

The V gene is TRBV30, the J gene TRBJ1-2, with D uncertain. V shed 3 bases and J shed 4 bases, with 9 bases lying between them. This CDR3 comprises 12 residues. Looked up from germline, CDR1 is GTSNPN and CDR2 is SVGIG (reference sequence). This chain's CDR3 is CAWRGGSYGYTF. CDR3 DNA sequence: TGTGCCTGGAGAGGAGGTAGCTATGGCTACACCTTC.

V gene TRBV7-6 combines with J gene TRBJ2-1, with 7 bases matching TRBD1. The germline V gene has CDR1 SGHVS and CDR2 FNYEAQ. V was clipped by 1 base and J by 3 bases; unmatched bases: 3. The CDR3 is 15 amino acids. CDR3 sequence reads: CASSLGDSNYNEQFF. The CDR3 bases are TGTGCCAGCAGCTTAGGGGACAGCAACTACAATGAGCAGTTCTTC.

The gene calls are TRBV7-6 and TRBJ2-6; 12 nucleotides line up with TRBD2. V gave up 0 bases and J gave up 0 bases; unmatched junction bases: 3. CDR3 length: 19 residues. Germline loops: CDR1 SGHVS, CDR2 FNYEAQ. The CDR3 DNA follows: TGTGCCAGCAGCTTAGCAGGGACTAGCGGGCTCTCTGGGGCCAACGTCCTGACTTTC. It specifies CASSLAGTSGLSGANVLTF.

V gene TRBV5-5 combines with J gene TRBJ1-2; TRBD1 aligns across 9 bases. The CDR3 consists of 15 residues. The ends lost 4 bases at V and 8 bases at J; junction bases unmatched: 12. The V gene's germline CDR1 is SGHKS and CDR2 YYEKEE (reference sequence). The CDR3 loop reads CASSPLGQGSLGYTF. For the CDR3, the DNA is TGTGCCAGCAGCCCATTGGGACAGGGATCGTTGGGCTACACCTTC.

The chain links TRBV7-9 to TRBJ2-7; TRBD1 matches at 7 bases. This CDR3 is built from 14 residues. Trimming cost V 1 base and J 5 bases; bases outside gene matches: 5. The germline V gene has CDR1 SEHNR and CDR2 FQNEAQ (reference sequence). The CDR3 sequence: CASSLEDRVHEQYF. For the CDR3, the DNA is TGTGCCAGCAGCTTAGAAGACAGGGTGCACGAGCAGTACTTC.

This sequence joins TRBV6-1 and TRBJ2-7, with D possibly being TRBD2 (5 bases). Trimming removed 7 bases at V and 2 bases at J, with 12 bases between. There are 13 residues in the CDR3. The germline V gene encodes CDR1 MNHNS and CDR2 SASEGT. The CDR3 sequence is CASNGGQTYEQYF. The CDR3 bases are TGTGCCAGCAACGGAGGCCAGACCTACGAGCAGTACTTC.

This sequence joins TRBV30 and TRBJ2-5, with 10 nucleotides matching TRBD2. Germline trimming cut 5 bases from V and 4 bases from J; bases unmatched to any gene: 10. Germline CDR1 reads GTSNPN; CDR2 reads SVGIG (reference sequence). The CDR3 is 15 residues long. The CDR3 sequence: CAWHPGTSELETQYF. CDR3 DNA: TGTGCCTGGCATCCCGGGACTAGCGAATTAGAGACCCAGTACTTC.